The 23 T cell receptor beta chains below all came from one sample that was sequenced in a study of cytomegalovirus exposure and HLA in healthy donors. PCR used 60 Vbeta primers and 13 Jbeta primers. Using immunoSEQ multiplex PCR, the repertoire was profiled, and TCRdb retains in-frame clones only, with some absent. The repertoire holds approximately 140,000 clones, with roughly 80% as singletons. The source material was PBMCs. The receptors originated from a man aged 35 to 55 in good health and CMV-seropositive.

This chain uses TRBV7-3 with TRBJ2-7, with D perhaps matching TRBD2 (5 bases). V gave up 5 bases and J gave up 0 bases, with 26 bases separating them. CDR3 length: 19 residues. The germline gives CDR1 SGHTA, CDR2 FQGTGA. The CDR3 sequence: CASSPTTLRPSGSSYEQYF. The CDR3, as DNA: TGTGCCAGCAGCCCCACGACCTTGAGGCCGTCTGGGAGCTCCTACGAGCAGTACTTC.

The CDR3 nucleotides are TGCGCCAGCAGCAGGACAGGGTCCTCCTACGAGCAGTACTTC. Translated: CASSRTGSSYEQYF. V is TRBV5-1 and J is TRBJ2-7, with 8 bases matching TRBD1. This CDR3 comprises 14 residues. The junction had 3 bases not matched to a gene; V was cut back by 4 bases and J by 0 bases. Looked up from germline, CDR1 is SGHRS and CDR2 is YFSETQ. The entire variable domain, with the rest obtained from reference TRBV5-1 and TRBJ2-7, is as follows: KAGVTQTPRYLIKTRGQQVTLSCSPISGHRSVSWYQQTPGQGLQFLFEYFSETQRNKGNFPGRFSGRQFSNSRSEMNVSTLELGDSALYLCASSRTGSSYEQYFGPGTRLTVT.

This clone was seen just once. This sequence joins TRBV27 and TRBJ1-6; TRBD1 matches 7 bases. The CDR3 has 15 residues. V gave up 4 bases and J gave up 8 bases; unmatched junction bases: 8. Germline CDR1 is MNHEY and CDR2 is SMNVEV (reference sequence). CDR3 coding DNA: TGTGCCAGCAGTTCGACCGGACAGGCAGATTCACCCCTCCACTTT. It encodes CASSSTGQADSPLHF.

This clone appeared a few times. The chain carries TRBV9 and TRBJ2-1; 8 nucleotides agree with TRBD2. V shed 2 bases, J shed 2 bases, and the junction held 6 bases outside the gene matches. CDR1 is SGDLS and CDR2 is YYNGEE in the germline V gene. The CDR3 totals 16 residues. CDR3 residues: CASSVGTSLAYNEQFF. CDR3 DNA sequence: TGTGCCAGCAGCGTTGGGACTAGTCTGGCCTACAATGAGCAGTTCTTC.

The CDR3 reads CASIRQGWVGYTF. The CDR3 bases are TGTGCCAGCATAAGACAGGGCTGGGTCGGCTACACCTTC. V usage is TRBV7-9 and J usage is TRBJ1-2; 7 bases are a match to TRBD1. Trimming removed 7 bases from V and 8 bases from J; junction bases left unmatched: 10. The CDR3 sequence is 13 residues long. CDR1 and CDR2 (germline): SEHNR, FQNEAQ (reference sequence).

The chain recombines TRBV9 with TRBJ2-2, with 10 bases identical to TRBD2. V lost 0 bases and J lost 5; bases outside the gene matches: 7. From germline, CDR1 is SGDLS and CDR2 YYNGEE. This CDR3 region has 17 residues. CDR3 in DNA: TGTGCCAGCAGCGTAGGGGCTAGCGGGAGAAGAACCGGGGAGCTGTTTTTT. Encoded protein: CASSVGASGRRTGELFF.

The chain combines TRBV6-5 with TRBJ1-4; D might be TRBD1 (5 bases). Germline lookup yields CDR1 MNHEY and CDR2 SVGAGI. The CDR3 spans 15 residues. V was trimmed by 0 bases and J by 8 bases, leaving 13 bases between them. The CDR3 DNA reads TGTGCCAGCAGTTACTCATTGGGGGAGGAGGAAAAACTGTTTTTT. Amino acid sequence: CASSYSLGEEEKLFF.

CDR3 residues: CASSAGRGEGYNEQFF. CDR3 bases: TGTGCCAGCAGCGCAGGCCGGGGGGAGGGCTACAATGAGCAGTTCTTC. The chain couples TRBV9 to TRBJ2-1; 7 bases are a match to TRBD2. The trim removed 3 bases at V and 3 bases at J, leaving 9 bases unmatched. Germline V gene data show CDR1 as SGDLS and CDR2 as YYNGEE. This CDR3 spans 16 amino acids.

V is TRBV15 and J is TRBJ1-4, with D maybe TRBD1 (5 bases). The CDR3 extends over 15 amino acids. Germline CDR1 reads LNHNV; CDR2 reads YYDKDF (reference sequence). The V and J ends lost 1 base and 5 bases respectively, with 11 bases between them. The CDR3 nucleotides read TGTGCCACCAGCAGAGGGGGCGCTAGGAATGAAAAACTGTTTTTT. This sequence encodes CATSRGGARNEKLFF.

J is TRBJ2-1 and V is TRBV10-3, with a tentative D call TRBD1 (8 bases). The CDR3 has 15 residues. CDR1 is ENHRY and CDR2 is SYGVKD in the germline V gene. V shed 9 bases and J shed 6 bases, with 21 bases lying between them. The CDR3 sequence: CAIRKTGGESNEQFF. The CDR3 bases are TGTGCCATTCGGAAAACAGGGGGGGAAAGCAATGAGCAGTTCTTC.

The count of this clone is one. The rearrangement links TRBV2 to TRBJ2-2; D is possibly TRBD2 (5 bases). The CDR3 has 13 residues. The ends were cut back, 4 bases at V and 5 bases at J, with 8 bases in the middle. Looked up from germline, CDR1 is SNHLY and CDR2 is FYNNEI. The CDR3, as DNA: TGTGCCAGCAGTGTTAGCGTAACCGGGGAGCTGTTTTTT. Its protein product is CASSVSVTGELFF.

There are a few counts of this clone. The V gene is TRBV29-1, the J gene TRBJ1-1; maybe TRBD1 (5 bases). This CDR3 spans 13 amino acids. Germline loops: CDR1 SQVTM, CDR2 ANQGSEA. Trimming took off 4 bases at V and 3 bases at J, with 12 bases between the two ends. Written as DNA, the CDR3 is TGCAGCGTTGGTCGGGGGGAGTACACTGAAGCTTTCTTT. It encodes CSVGRGEYTEAFF.

The chain is built from TRBV18 and TRBJ2-6; weak D call: TRBD2 (5 bases). The CDR3 extends over 14 amino acids. CDR1 and CDR2 from the germline V gene are KGHSH and LQKENI. V dropped 6 bases and J dropped 4 bases, with 10 bases sitting between them. This chain's CDR3 is CASSGESGANVLTF. The CDR3 DNA reads TGTGCCAGCTCCGGGGAATCCGGGGCCAACGTCCTGACTTTC. The full variable domain, with the rest looked up from reference TRBV18 and TRBJ2-6, is NAGVMQNPRHLVRRRGQEARLRCSPMKGHSHVYWYRQLPEEGLKFMVYLQKENIIDESGMPKERFSAEFPKEGPSILRIQQVVRGDSAAYFCASSGESGANVLTFGAGSRLTVL.

J is TRBJ2-7 and V is TRBV6-5, with 8 bases lining up with TRBD1. The CDR3 runs to 16 residues. The V gene end was trimmed by 2 bases and the J gene end by 4 bases; junction bases not matched to a gene: 10. Germline CDR1 MNHEY, CDR2 SVGAGI. The CDR3 DNA follows: TGTGCCAGCAGTTACGCCCATTCAGGGGGCGCGTACGAGCAGTACTTC. This translates into CASSYAHSGGAYEQYF.

The rearrangement joins TRBV6-4 to TRBJ2-7; 9 positions match TRBD2. Germline V lookup: CDR1 MRHNA, CDR2 SNTAGT. The trim removed 4 bases at V and 11 bases at J, leaving 15 bases unmatched. The CDR3 has 15 amino acids. CDR3 nucleotide sequence: TGTGCCAGCAGTGTCTTCAATAGCGGGAGAGGAGGTAAGTACTTC. This encodes CASSVFNSGRGGKYF.

The V gene is TRBV4-1, the J gene TRBJ2-7, with D uncertain. V was cut by 1 base and J by 5 bases, with 3 bases left in between. The CDR3 contains 11 residues. Germline-derived CDR1 and CDR2 are MGHRA and YSYEKL. The CDR3 region is CASSQGDEQYF. CDR3 in DNA: TGCGCCAGCAGCCAAGGCGACGAGCAGTACTTC.

As to this clone: Other nucleotide sequences from this sample produce the same CDR3. V and J are TRBV7-7 and TRBJ2-5, with D maybe TRBD1 (5 bases). The CDR3 is 13 amino acids. V was pared by 1 base and J by 5 bases, with 8 bases between. The V gene's germline CDR1 is SSHAT and CDR2 FNYEAQ (reference sequence). CDR3 nucleotides: TGTGCCAGCAGCTTAGACAGGAGTGAGACCCAGTACTTC. It codes for CASSLDRSETQYF.

This chain joins TRBV5-1 and TRBJ1-6, with D perhaps TRBD1 (6 bases). There are 15 residues in the CDR3. Trimming removed 4 bases from V and 3 bases from J, with 11 bases in between. Germline V gene sequence: CDR1 SGHRS, CDR2 YFSETQ. The CDR3 DNA reads as TGCGCCAGCAGCCAGGACAGCTTCTATAATTCACCCCTCCACTTT. Residues: CASSQDSFYNSPLHF.

This clone was counted between two and nine times. V gene TRBV5-4 combines with J gene TRBJ2-2, with D possibly TRBD2 on 5 matching bases. V shed 0 bases and J shed 4 bases, with 13 bases lying between them. This CDR3 comprises 16 residues. The germline V gene has CDR1 SGHNT and CDR2 YYREEE (reference sequence). The CDR3: CASSLVARATTGELFF. Here the CDR3 DNA reads TGTGCCAGCAGCTTGGTAGCGCGTGCGACCACCGGGGAGCTGTTTTTT.

The chain links TRBV6-1 to TRBJ1-5; 9 bases line up with TRBD1. With V trimmed by 0 bases and J by 2 bases, 5 bases remained unmatched. Looked up from germline, CDR1 is MNHNS and CDR2 is SASEGT. CDR3 length equals 17 residues. The CDR3 here is CASSEALRTGGNQPQHF. CDR3 DNA sequence: TGTGCCAGCAGTGAAGCCCTGAGGACAGGGGGCAATCAGCCCCAGCATTTT.

As regards this clone: Other DNA sequences in this specimen translate into the identical CDR3. The chain combines TRBV27 with TRBJ1-4, with D possibly being TRBD1 (5 bases). Germline V gives CDR1 MNHEY, CDR2 SMNVEV (reference sequence). This CDR3 comprises 16 residues. Trimming cost V 5 bases and J 0 bases, with 13 bases left between them. CDR3 in amino acids: CASSRTPRATNEKLFF. The CDR3, as DNA: TGTGCCAGCAGTCGGACACCGCGTGCAACTAATGAAAAACTGTTTTTT.

V gene TRBV27 combines with J gene TRBJ1-2, with no clear D. The CDR3 loop spans 14 amino acids. Germline CDR1 reads MNHEY; CDR2 reads SMNVEV (reference sequence). V was shortened by 3 bases and J by 6 bases, with 14 bases between the two germline ends. DNA for the CDR3: TGTGCCAGCAGTTTTCTTAGGAGTGACCATGGCTACACCTTC. Protein sequence: CASSFLRSDHGYTF.

The chain joins TRBV27 to TRBJ2-7, with a weak D call TRBD2 (5 bases). Germline assignment: CDR1 MNHEY and CDR2 SMNVEV (reference sequence). The CDR3 runs to 17 residues. Trimming took 5 bases from V and 0 from J, leaving 20 bases between them. CDR3 in amino acids: CASSDDTGLTNSYEQYF. The CDR3 region has the DNA TGTGCCAGCAGTGATGACACCGGACTTACAAACTCCTACGAGCAGTACTTC.